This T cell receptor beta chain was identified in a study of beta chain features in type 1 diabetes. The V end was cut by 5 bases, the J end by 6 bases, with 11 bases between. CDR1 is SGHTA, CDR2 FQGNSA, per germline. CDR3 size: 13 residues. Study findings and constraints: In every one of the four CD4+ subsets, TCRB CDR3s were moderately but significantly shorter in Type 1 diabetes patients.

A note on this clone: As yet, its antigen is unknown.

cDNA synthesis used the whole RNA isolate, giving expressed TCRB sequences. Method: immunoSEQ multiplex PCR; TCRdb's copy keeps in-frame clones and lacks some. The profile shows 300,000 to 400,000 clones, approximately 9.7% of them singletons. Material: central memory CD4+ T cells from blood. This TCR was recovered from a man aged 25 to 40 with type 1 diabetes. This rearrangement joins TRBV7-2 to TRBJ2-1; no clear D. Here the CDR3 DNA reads TGTGCCAGCAGCCGCTCCCACGGCAATGAGCAGTTCTTC. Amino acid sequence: CASSRSHGNEQFF.